Included here is one T cell receptor (beta chain) sequence, with context. The data derive from a study of blood T cell repertoires in COVID-19. Study in general: The samples span acute and convalescent COVID-19 from the United States, Italy and Spain.

The CDR3 sequence is 14 residues long. The V end was cut by 6 bases, the J end by 5 bases, with 16 bases between. Germline assignment: CDR1 ENHRY and CDR2 SYGVKD. Original methodology: For nucleated cells, counts were estimated from reference gene primer amplification. Measured with immunoSEQ multiplex PCR; TCRdb has only the in-frame clones, and not every one. The DNA gave D and trimming, while V, J and clone size come from that table. The repertoire holds 200,000 to 250,000 clones, 80% to 85% seen once, with around 18% in the top ten. The receptor was derived from a woman at least 80 years old with active or convalescent COVID-19. Material: peripheral blood. The chain has TRBV10-3 and TRBJ1-1, with D possibly TRBD1 on 5 matching bases. Here the CDR3 DNA reads TGTGCCATCAGCCGCGGCGGGGGAGGGACTGAAGCTTTCTTT. Translating it yields CAISRGGGGTEAFF.